This TCR beta chain derives from a study of identical twins (dated by TCRdb to the mid-2010s). About the investigation overall: TCR alpha and beta repertoires from monozygotic twins, unrelated adults of various ages and cord blood were deep-sequenced to test whether fetal clonotypes persist. To rule out contamination, the twin experiments were replicated at different times with different library preparation protocols. On the study overall, not on this receptor specifically: In monozygotic twins, recombination models systematically underestimated out-of-frame TCR alpha sharing, but the models matched the sharing seen between unrelated individuals. Compared with coincidental sharing between unrelated individuals, out-of-frame TCR alpha sequences shared between twins had an excess of sequences with low generation probability. Abundant cord blood beta clonotypes had fewer insertions, young adult naive repertoires showed a similar but weaker trend, and memory repertoires showed no such trend. Zero-insertion analyses could be partly confounded by invariant T cells such as MAIT and iNKT, though diverse VJ usage argued against such confounding for most clonotypes. Because the same donors could not be followed over many years, the conclusions depended on cross-sectional statistical analysis. The excess sharing between twins in beta out-of-frame sequences was weaker because fewer shared sequences reduced the signal-to-noise ratio.

This clonotype was observed many times. Its antigen is unknown. Base qualities are not recorded, but no much larger clone differs from it by a single base. All donors were healthy Caucasians. The study also sequenced three unrelated non-twin adults: a male aged 18 to 30, a male aged 50 to 60 and a female aged 50 to 60. Miltenyi CD45RO+ enrichment and human naive T-cell isolation kits were used to isolate memory (CD45RO+) and naive T cells from PBMC. V gives up 4 bases and J gives up 6 bases, and the segment between their germline ends measures 9 bases. Based on the germline V gene, the CDR1 and CDR2 sequences are MNHEY and SVGAGI. Spanning cysteine to phenylalanine, the CDR3 consists of 13 amino acids. This entry keeps only the CDR3 DNA: 39 bases, framed from base 1. Preparation of the library involved 5' RACE. TCRdb lists the instrument as Illumina HiSeq 2000. A universal primer binding site was introduced by template switching, and a unique molecular identifier was present in the final cDNA, enabling accurate counting of TCR cDNA molecules. Specific primers in the conserved constant-segment region were used to synthesize first-strand cDNA for TCR alpha and beta chains. To control for contamination, every cDNA library was double barcoded, receiving both a SMART-Mk sample barcode and Illumina barcodes. TruSeq adapter sequences, together with Illumina sample barcodes, were added in two successive PCR steps. The TCR alpha and beta cDNA libraries were sequenced on the Illumina HiSeq platform using custom primers. Regarding the original processing steps: MiGEC processed the raw reads to extract unique molecular identifiers, while MiXCR was used to determine the CDR3 positions. Recombination models were inferred per individual with the repgenHMM and IGoR tools using an EM algorithm. Shared clonotype analysis was performed with the tcR package in R, normalizing sharing by the product of cloneset sizes. To study raw recombination free of thymic and clonal selection effects, out-of-frame nonproductive sequences were analyzed. TCRdb itself trimmed the public reads at Q25 with fastp, ran MiXCR and retained productive beta chains. CDR3 protein sequences are deduplicated, and each keeps its most common genes and DNA. For this entry, the V and J calls and clone size follow TCRdb and not the study's own pipeline. This sample has about 700,000 distinct CDR3 sequences in its table, and around 6.1% of those were observed once. 1.5% to 2% of the sample is taken by the ten largest.

The chain is encoded by TRBV6-5 joined to TRBJ2-2; no D gene is confidently identified. This TCR came from a man younger than 35 in good health. Input material: naive T cells sorted from blood. Taken with the paper, the label for cell subset or site translates to: cells isolated with a human naive T-cell isolation kit. DNA sequence: TGTGCCAGCAGTTCCCCGGACGCCGGGGAGCTGTTTTTT. It is translated as CASSSPDAGELFF.